This T cell receptor beta chain was sequenced in a study of T cell repertoires in ileal Crohn's disease. About this clone: Its antigen is undetermined.

Trimming cost V 7 bases and J 1 base, with 14 bases left between them. Germline V CDR1 and CDR2: SQVTM, ANQGSEA. The CDR3 runs to 14 residues. TCRdb's table, derived via immunoSEQ multiplex PCR, lists solely in-frame clones and lacks some. This table has about 62,000 clones, around nine tenths appearing once. Study-wide results and caveats: Postoperative endoscopy occurred within one year, median around 6.6 months.

Time point: neoterminal ileum biopsy at postoperative endoscopy, about 6 months after surgery. This chain joins TRBV29-1 and TRBJ1-3; TRBD1 might be the D (6 bases). Sequenced: ileal tissue. The sequence derives from an adult with Crohn's disease. The CDR3 protein is CSGITGISGNTIYF. CDR3 coding DNA: TGCAGCGGAATCACAGGGATTTCTGGAAACACCATATATTTT. The variable domain in full, completed from reference TRBV29-1 and TRBJ1-3, reads SAVISQKPSRDICQRGTSLTIQCQVDSQVTMMFWYRQQPGQSLTLIATANQGSEATYESGFVIDKFPISRPNLTFSTLTVSNMSPEDSSIYLCSGITGISGNTIYFGEGSWLTVV.